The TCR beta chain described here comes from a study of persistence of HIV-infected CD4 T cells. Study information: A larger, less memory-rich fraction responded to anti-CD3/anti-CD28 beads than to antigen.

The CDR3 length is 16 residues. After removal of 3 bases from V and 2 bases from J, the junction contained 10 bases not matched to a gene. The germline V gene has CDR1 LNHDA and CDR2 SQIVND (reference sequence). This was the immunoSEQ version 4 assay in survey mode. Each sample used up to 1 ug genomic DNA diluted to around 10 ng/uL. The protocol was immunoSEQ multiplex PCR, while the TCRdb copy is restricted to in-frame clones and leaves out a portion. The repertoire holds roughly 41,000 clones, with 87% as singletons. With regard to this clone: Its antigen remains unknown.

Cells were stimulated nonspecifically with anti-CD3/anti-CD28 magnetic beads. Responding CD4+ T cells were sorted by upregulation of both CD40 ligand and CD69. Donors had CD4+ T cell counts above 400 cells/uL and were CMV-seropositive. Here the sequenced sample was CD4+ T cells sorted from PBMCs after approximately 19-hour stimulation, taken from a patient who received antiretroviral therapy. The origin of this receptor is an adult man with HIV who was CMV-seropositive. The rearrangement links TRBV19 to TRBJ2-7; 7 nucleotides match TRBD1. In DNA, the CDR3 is TGTGCCAGTAGTATTCTGCCGAGACAGGGTCCCTACGAGCAGTACTTC. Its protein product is CASSILPRQGPYEQYF. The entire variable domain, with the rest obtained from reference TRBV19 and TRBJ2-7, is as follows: DGGITQSPKYLFRKEGQNVTLSCEQNLNHDAMYWYRQDPGQGLRLIYYSQIVNDFQKGDIAEGYSVSREKKESFPLTVTSAQKNPTAFYLCASSILPRQGPYEQYFGPGTRLTVT.